Listed here are 6 T cell receptor beta chains from one sample, sequenced in a study of blood T cell repertoires in COVID-19. The assay was immunoSEQ multiplex PCR, and TCRdb's table has in-frame clones only and misses some. This sample has 60,000 to 65,000 clones, with approximately 90% found just once. What was sequenced was peripheral blood. Receptor source: a human donor with active COVID-19. The donor label of this sample is uncertain.

The chain recombines TRBV6-8 with TRBJ2-5, with D uncertain. V was clipped by 6 bases and J by 5 bases, with 22 bases between them. Germline CDR1 is MNHGY and CDR2 is SAAAGT. The CDR3 has 16 residues. The CDR3 region has the DNA TGTGCCAGCAGCCGTCGTAAATCCCTAGTTAAGGAGACCCAGTACTTC. Amino acid sequence: CASSRRKSLVKETQYF.

This chain joins TRBV5-4 and TRBJ2-3, with TRBD2 matching 7 bases. The CDR3 length is 18 residues. Germline loops: CDR1 SGHNT, CDR2 YYREEE (reference sequence). After removal of 0 bases from V and 0 bases from J, the junction contained 10 bases not matched to a gene. The DNA of the CDR3 is TGTGCCAGCAGCTTGGCTAGGGGCGGGGGTTCTAGCACAGATACGCAGTATTTT. Translated: CASSLARGGGSSTDTQYF.

The CDR3 sequence: CASSLGGTPRGTQYF. For the CDR3, the DNA is TGTGCCAGCAGCTTGGGTGGGACTCCCCGCGGTACGCAGTATTTT. The gene calls are TRBV7-2 and TRBJ2-3, with D tentatively TRBD2 (6 bases). Trimming removed 3 bases from V and 8 bases from J, with 18 bases in between. Germline lookup yields CDR1 SGHTA and CDR2 FQGNSA. The CDR3 is made up of 15 amino acids. Supplemented by reference TRBV7-2 and TRBJ2-3, the full variable domain reads GAGVSQSPSNKVTEKGKDVELRCDPISGHTALYWYRQSLGQGLEFLIYFQGNSAPDKSGLPSDRFSAERTGGSVSTLTIQRTQQEDSAVYLCASSLGGTPRGTQYFGPGTRLTVL.

The chain employs TRBV3-1 (or the pseudogene TRBV3-2) and TRBJ2-7; D possibly corresponds to TRBD2 (6 bases). Germline loops: CDR1 LGHDT, CDR2 YNNKEL (reference sequence). The CDR3 sequence is 16 residues long. V was cut by 5 bases and J by 0 bases, with 17 bases left in between. Here the CDR3 reads CASSVSTGGSSYEQYF. Written as DNA, the CDR3 is TGTGCCAGCAGCGTTTCGACTGGGGGGTCCTCCTACGAGCAGTACTTC.

The J gene is TRBJ2-5, the V gene TRBV7-2, with a tentative D call TRBD1 (5 bases). V gave up 4 bases and J gave up 3 bases, with 15 bases separating them. Germline V gene lookup returns CDR1 SGHTA and CDR2 FQGNSA. This CDR3 has 15 residues. The CDR3 spells CASSWGVGSEETQYF. The CDR3 nucleotides are TGTGCCAGCAGCTGGGGCGTCGGATCGGAAGAGACCCAGTACTTC.

This sequence joins TRBV30 and TRBJ1-1; TRBD1 is a possible D gene (5 bases). The CDR3 is 15 amino acids. Germline V gene sequence: CDR1 GTSNPN, CDR2 SVGIG (reference sequence). V dropped 3 bases and J dropped 0 bases, with 14 bases sitting between them. The CDR3 bases are TGTGCCTGGAGCACCGGGCGACAGCTGAACACTGAAGCTTTCTTT. Its protein is CAWSTGRQLNTEAFF.